This T cell receptor beta chain was captured in a study of blood T cell repertoires in COVID-19. In the authors' methods: By means of reference gene primer amplification, nucleated cell counts were estimated. Some clones are missing from TCRdb's copy, which holds only in-frame ones; the method was immunoSEQ multiplex PCR. V and J calls and clone size are those listed in that table; D and trimming were worked out from the DNA. The sample lists under 250,000 clones, around nine tenths occurring once. CDR3 length equals 14 residues. Germline V lookup: CDR1 SGHDT, CDR2 YYEEEE. V was pared by 4 bases and J by 8 bases, with 7 bases of the junction left unmatched.

The chain has TRBV5-6 and TRBJ1-4, with 8 nucleotides matching TRBD1. Sample: peripheral blood. This sequence was found in a man aged 45-65 years with COVID-19, enrolled during active disease. CDR3 sequence reads: CASSPDRGFEKLFF. The DNA for the CDR3 is TGTGCCAGCAGCCCCGACAGGGGATTCGAAAAACTGTTTTTT.